This T cell receptor (beta chain) stems from a study of blood T cells in healthy people across ages. The wider study: For every two T cells, template switching captured about one barcoded beta molecule. Findings and caveats of the study: Roughly linear age-related decline in beta diversity appeared, significant by age approximately 41. Calculation of diversity from one million T cells yielded estimates considered to be underestimates.

Peripheral blood, roughly 11 milliliters per donor, was collected. With a J-beta primer mix and a sample-barcoded 5' primer, a second PCR ran 7 to 11 cycles. TCRdb re-called the 5' RACE reads with MiXCR, one entry per CDR3 protein. Of about 1,000,000 distinct CDR3 sequences in the sample, 45% were seen once. In this sample, this clonotype turned up a few times. What it binds is not known. This CDR3 is built from 15 residues. V was shortened by 4 bases and J by 5 bases, with 17 bases between the two germline ends. Germline values: CDR1 SEHNR, CDR2 FQNEAQ (reference sequence). The chain carries TRBV7-9 and TRBJ1-2, with D unresolved. The sequence was collected from a woman aged 55-69 years in good health. Source material: blood. The CDR3 sequence: CASSSLDGMGYGYTF. Written as DNA, the CDR3 is TGTGCCAGCAGCTCCCTGGACGGGATGGGTTATGGCTACACCTTC.